The sequence of this TCR beta chain was determined in a study of blood T cell repertoires in COVID-19 (dated by TCRdb to the early 2020s). Study-level background: Collaborator samples came from the United States, Italy and Spain and covered acute and convalescent phases of COVID-19. The material from the prospective study consisted of cDNA or gDNA derived from T cells, B-cell-depleted T cells, or PBMCs. The dataset comprised deeply sampled blood TCRbeta repertoires from subjects exposed to, actively infected with, or recovered from COVID-19. The repertoires were made available in a free public database intended to serve as a resource for research on the immune response to SARS-CoV-2. The samples were drawn from two sources: the first 160 participants of the ongoing ImmuneRACE study, and 950 to 1,500 subjects contributed by 6 global collaborators. The sample metadata nearly always contained a de-identified subject ID, COVID-19 status, age in years and sex. Where HLA class I and class II types were available, the types were taken from metadata supplied by the sample provider, not from assay-based typing.

The immunoSEQ Assay, a bias-controlled multiplex PCR, was used to amplify TCRbeta CDR3 regions from genomic DNA. Per the source publication's procedure: The number of nucleated cells in each sample was estimated from the amplification of reference gene primers within the assay. Sequence reads were collapsed and filtered to measure the absolute abundance of every unique TCRbeta CDR3 rearrangement. For each sample, productive Simpson clonality was calculated as the square root of Simpson's diversity index over productive rearrangements. TCRdb obtained this table from immuneACCESS and retained in-frame rearrangements with V and J assigned. These tables miss some clones; where compared with another copy, unresolved V genes account for less than half of the shortfall, and the remainder is unexplained. From that table come the V and J calls and clone size; the DNA was used to work out D and trimming. Within this sample are more than 50,000 clones, with roughly 88% of them counted one time only. Roughly 4% of the sample belongs to the ten largest clones.

Worth noting for this clone: No cognate antigen has been identified for it. Base qualities are not at hand, and no much larger clone is one base apart.

CDR1 is given as MNHEY and CDR2 as SVGEGT, both from the germline V gene. The CDR3 measures 16 amino acids from cysteine to phenylalanine. Just the 48-base CDR3 DNA is kept, in frame starting at base 1. Germline trimming: 2 bases from V, 2 bases from J; junction bases outside gene matches: 6. Whole blood was collected in K2EDTA tubes by collaborating institutions according to the institutions' own protocols. For TCRbeta analysis, collaborator samples were shipped as frozen whole blood, as isolated PBMCs, or as DNA extracted from either sample type. The investigation overall reported the following: How much clinical and demographic metadata was included differed by source and by participant, and the metadata was provided uncurated.

The material sequenced was peripheral blood. This receptor was identified in a human donor in a cohort sampled during active COVID-19. The V and J genes are TRBV6-2 or TRBV6-3 and TRBJ1-5, with 7 bases matching TRBD1. The base sequence is TGTGCCAGCAGTTACCATTGGACAGGTGGCAATCAGCCCCAGCATTTT. This codes for CASSYHWTGGNQPQHF.